This TCR beta chain stems from a study of blood T cell repertoires in COVID-19. Study details: Donors in the United States, Italy and Spain gave samples during acute or convalescent COVID-19. Sources were T cells, B-cell-depleted T cells, or PBMCs; the material itself was cDNA or gDNA.

Clinical history as reported by participants underpinned cohort assignment. Germline V gene data show CDR1 as MDHEN and CDR2 as SYDVKM. This CDR3 has 17 amino acids. Trimming at V came to 1 base and at J to 6 bases, leaving 10 bases not matched to a gene. In the authors' workflow: Amplifying reference gene primers gave estimates of nucleated cell counts. The assay was immunoSEQ multiplex PCR, and TCRdb's table has in-frame clones only and misses some. That table is the source of V, J and clone size, and D and trimming were worked out from the DNA. The data show around 340,000 clones, 65% to 90% seen once.

V usage is TRBV28 and J usage is TRBJ2-7, with 12 bases aligning to TRBD2. The source is a woman aged 40-49 years with acute COVID-19. What was sequenced was PBMCs or T cells enriched from blood (not recorded which). For the CDR3, the DNA is TGTGCCAGCAGTTTATCTGGACTAGCGGGATTTTATGGCGAGCAGTACTTC. Its protein product is CASSLSGLAGFYGEQYF.